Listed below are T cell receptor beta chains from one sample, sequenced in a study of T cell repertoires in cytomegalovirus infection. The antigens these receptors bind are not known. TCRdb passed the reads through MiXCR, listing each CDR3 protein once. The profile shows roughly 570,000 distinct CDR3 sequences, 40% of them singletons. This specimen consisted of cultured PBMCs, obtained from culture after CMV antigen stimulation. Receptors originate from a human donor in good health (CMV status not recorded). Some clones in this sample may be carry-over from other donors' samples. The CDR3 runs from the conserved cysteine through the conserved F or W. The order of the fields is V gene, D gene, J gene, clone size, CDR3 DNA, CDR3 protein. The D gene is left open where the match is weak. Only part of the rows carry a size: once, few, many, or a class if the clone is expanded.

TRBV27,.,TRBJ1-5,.,TGTGCCAGCAGGTTATCCAGGAGGCCCCAGCATTTT,CASRLSRRPQHF
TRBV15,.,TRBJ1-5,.,TGTGCCACCAGCAGAGATTTCGGCAGCTCTCAGCCCCAGCATTTT,CATSRDFGSSQPQHF
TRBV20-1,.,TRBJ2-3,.,TGCAGTGCTAGAGTAGGGGTCTACGGCACAGATACGCAGTATTTT,CSARVGVYGTDTQYF
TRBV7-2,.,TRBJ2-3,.,TGTGCCAGCAGCTACAACGTAGTAGATACGCAGTATTTT,CASSYNVVDTQYF
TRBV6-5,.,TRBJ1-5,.,TGTGCCAGCAGTTACGATGGCAATCAGCCCCAGCATTTT,CASSYDGNQPQHF
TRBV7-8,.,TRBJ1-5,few,TGTGCCAGCAGTCCCCAGCGGGTTAGCAATCAGCCCCAGCATTTT,CASSPQRVSNQPQHF
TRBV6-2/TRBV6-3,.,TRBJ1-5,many,TGTGCCAGCAGCCCAAGAAGGGGACGATACTTCCATCAGCCCCAGCATTTT,CASSPRRGRYFHQPQHF
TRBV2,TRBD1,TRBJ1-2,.,TGTGCCAGCAGTCGGATTCGACAGGGTGCGGTTGGCTACACCTTC,CASSRIRQGAVGYTF
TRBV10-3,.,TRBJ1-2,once,TGTGCCATCAGTGACCCGGCCGGGGACTATGGCTACACCTTC,CAISDPAGDYGYTF
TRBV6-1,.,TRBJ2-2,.,TGTGCCAGCAGTTCTGTCGGGACACCCACCGGGGAGCTGTTTTTT,CASSSVGTPTGELFF